Presented here are 27 T cell receptor beta chains from one specimen sequenced in a study of T cell changes during pregnancy in multiple sclerosis. Sequencing used immunoSEQ multiplex PCR; TCRdb keeps in-frame clones, though not all of them. The repertoire consists of 40,000 or so clones, with approximately 92% occurring once and the leading ten covering around 13%. Sample: CD8+ T cells from peripheral blood mononuclear cells, taken in the first trimester of pregnancy. The receptors come from a female donor with multiple sclerosis, enrolled in a pregnancy study.

J is TRBJ1-1 and V is TRBV6-1, with D unclear. In germline, CDR1 is MNHNS, CDR2 SASEGT. V lost 5 bases to trimming and J lost 0 bases, with 4 bases between them. The CDR3 has 12 amino acids. The CDR3 reads CASSRMNTEAFF. As DNA, the CDR3 is TGTGCCAGCAGTCGTATGAACACTGAAGCTTTCTTT.

V is TRBV4-2 and J is TRBJ1-1; TRBD1 matches at 7 bases. CDR3 length: 15 amino acids. In germline, CDR1 is LGHNA, CDR2 YNFKEQ. Trimming took 1 base from V and 4 from J; bases not matched to a gene: 6. The CDR3 DNA reads TGTGCCAGCAGCCAAGGTGAGGGGGCGGGCACTGAAGCTTTCTTT. Translating gives CASSQGEGAGTEAFF.

The chain joins TRBV9 to TRBJ1-2; 8 bases map to TRBD1. Looked up from germline, CDR1 is SGDLS and CDR2 is YYNGEE. The CDR3 has 16 amino acids. Trimming cost V 0 bases and J 0 bases; bases outside gene matches: 4. The DNA for the CDR3 is TGTGCCAGCAGCGTAGACGGACAGGGAGCTAACTATGGCTACACCTTC. Its translation is CASSVDGQGANYGYTF.

The rearrangement uses TRBV14 and TRBJ1-1; perhaps TRBD1 as D (6 bases). The V and J ends lost 3 bases and 7 bases respectively, with 12 bases between them. This CDR3 is 13 amino acids long. Germline CDR1 is SGHDN and CDR2 is FVKESK. The CDR3 coding sequence is TGTGCCAGCAGCCAGTTAACAGGGCTTGAAGCTTTCTTT. Its protein is CASSQLTGLEAFF.

This clone came up a few times. The rearrangement links TRBV15 to TRBJ1-6, with 7 bases matching TRBD1. CDR3 length equals 14 residues. The germline V gene encodes CDR1 LNHNV and CDR2 YYDKDF (reference sequence). The trim removed 5 bases at V and 6 bases at J, leaving 4 bases unmatched. The CDR3 protein is CATSGRDSNSPLHF. In DNA, the CDR3 is TGTGCCACCAGCGGAAGGGACAGTAATTCACCCCTCCACTTT.

The V and J genes are TRBV6-5 and TRBJ1-5, with TRBD1 matching 8 bases. Germline CDR1 MNHEY, CDR2 SVGAGI. J lost 7 bases, V lost 0 bases, and 5 bases had no gene match. The CDR3 is 15 residues long. The CDR3 here is CASSYSRTGTQPQHF. CDR3 in DNA: TGTGCCAGCAGTTACTCGCGGACAGGGACACAGCCCCAGCATTTT.

The rearrangement joins TRBV11-2 to TRBJ2-1; 12 nucleotides agree with TRBD2. Trimming took 5 bases from V and 2 from J; bases not matched to a gene: 7. This CDR3 has 17 residues. Germline V gene data show CDR1 as SGHAT and CDR2 as FQNNGV. The CDR3 protein is CASSGRTSGTTYNEQFF. CDR3 in DNA: TGTGCCAGCAGCGGACGGACTAGCGGGACGACCTACAATGAGCAGTTCTTC.

This chain links TRBV7-8 with TRBJ2-7; tentatively, D is TRBD1 (6 bases). The germline V gene has CDR1 SGHVS and CDR2 FQNEAQ. Trimming removed 2 bases from V and 5 bases from J, with 13 bases in between. The CDR3 length is 14 residues. The CDR3: CASSLTGSRNEQYF. In DNA form, the CDR3 reads TGTGCCAGCAGCTTAACAGGGTCCAGGAACGAGCAGTACTTC.

This clone was recorded only once. This chain links TRBV7-8 with TRBJ2-1, with a possible D match to TRBD2 (5 bases). Germline values: CDR1 SGHVS, CDR2 FQNEAQ. Trimming shortened V by 5 bases and J by 0 bases, and 14 bases separated the two germline ends. This CDR3 contains 16 residues. CDR3 region: CASSQSPGSSYNEQFF. The CDR3 DNA sequence: TGTGCCAGCAGCCAGTCCCCGGGGTCCTCCTACAATGAGCAGTTCTTC.

The chain is built from TRBV6-1 and TRBJ1-1; TRBD1 matches 8 bases. The trim removed 7 bases at V and 3 bases at J, leaving 7 bases unmatched. This CDR3 has 14 amino acids. CDR1 MNHNS and CDR2 SASEGT come from the germline V gene. The CDR3 loop reads CASMWTGTDTEAFF. CDR3 DNA: TGTGCCAGCATGTGGACAGGGACCGACACTGAAGCTTTCTTT.

This chain joins TRBV27 and TRBJ2-3, with a possible D match to TRBD2 (6 bases). V was trimmed by 0 bases and J by 4 bases, leaving 11 bases between them. The CDR3 is 15 amino acids. The V gene's germline CDR1 is MNHEY and CDR2 SMNVEV (reference sequence). The CDR3: CASSLSAGRSDTQYF. The CDR3, as DNA: TGTGCCAGCAGTTTATCTGCGGGGAGGTCAGATACGCAGTATTTT.

The V gene is TRBV6-5, the J gene TRBJ1-1; possible D gene TRBD1, 6 bases. V was pared by 0 bases and J by 3 bases, with 11 bases between. The CDR3 consists of 15 residues. Germline CDR1 is MNHEY and CDR2 is SVGAGI. CDR3 sequence reads: CASSYSGEGDTEAFF. The CDR3 DNA follows: TGTGCCAGCAGTTACTCCGGGGAGGGGGACACTGAAGCTTTCTTT.

J is TRBJ2-7 and V is TRBV11-3, with TRBD1 as a possible D gene (6 bases). In germline, CDR1 is SGHNT, CDR2 YENEEA. Trimming left V 5 bases short and J 6 bases short, with 14 bases between. CDR3 length equals 13 residues. In DNA form, the CDR3 reads TGTGCCAGCAGCCCCGGGACATCCGGCGAGCAGTACTTC. This translates into CASSPGTSGEQYF.

The V gene is TRBV12-5, the J gene TRBJ2-7, with a possible D match to TRBD2 (6 bases). The CDR3 length is 15 residues. The germline V gene has CDR1 LGHNT and CDR2 FRNRAP. The V end lost 0 bases, the J end lost 0 bases, and 9 bases lay between the germline ends. The CDR3 here is CASGLVRGTSYEQYF. In DNA form, the CDR3 reads TGTGCTAGTGGTTTGGTACGGGGGACCTCCTACGAGCAGTACTTC. The full variable domain, rest sourced from reference TRBV12-5 and TRBJ2-7, is DARVTQTPRHKVTEMGQEVTMRCQPILGHNTVFWYRQTMMQGLELLAYFRNRAPLDDSGMPKDRFSAEMPDATLATLKIQPSEPRDSAVYFCASGLVRGTSYEQYFGPGTRLTVT.

DNA for the CDR3: TGTGCCTTCGGCTCTGGAAACACCATATATTTT. Protein product: CAFGSGNTIYF. This chain links TRBV9 with TRBJ1-3, with D unclear. Germline CDR1 and CDR2: SGDLS and YYNGEE. The germline V and J ends were trimmed by 10 bases and 0 bases, with 5 bases remaining between them. The CDR3 runs 11 residues. Full variable domain (outside the CDR3, taken from reference TRBV9 and TRBJ1-3): DSGVTQTPKHLITATGQRVTLRCSPRSGDLSVYWYQQSLDQGLQFLIQYYNGEERAKGNILERFSAQQFPDLHSELNLSSLELGDSALYFCAFGSGNTIYFGEGSWLTVV.

This clone has only one observation. The chain joins TRBV9 to TRBJ2-5, with a possible D match to TRBD1 (6 bases). Germline V lookup: CDR1 SGDLS, CDR2 YYNGEE. Between the trimmed V and J ends, which lost 4 bases and 3 bases, there was a span of 10 bases. The CDR3 has 13 amino acids. CDR3 loop: CASSPRTEETQYF. The CDR3 nucleotides are TGTGCCAGCAGCCCCCGGACAGAAGAGACCCAGTACTTC.

The chain uses TRBV27 and TRBJ1-2, with 8 positions matching TRBD1. CDR1 is MNHEY, CDR2 SMNVEV, per germline (reference sequence). V lost 6 bases, J lost 2 bases, and 14 bases stayed unmatched. This CDR3 comprises 17 residues. The CDR3, as DNA: TGTGCCAGCAGCCCAGGACAGGGCGGTGTTCGAAACTATGGCTACACCTTC. Protein sequence: CASSPGQGGVRNYGYTF.

The chain joins TRBV7-6 to TRBJ2-3; a weak D match, TRBD2 (6 bases). The germline V gene encodes CDR1 SGHVS and CDR2 FNYEAQ. The CDR3 covers 14 residues. With 0 bases removed from V and 8 bases from J, the gap between germline ends came to 12 bases. CDR3 protein: CASSLAGELATQYF. The CDR3 DNA sequence: TGTGCCAGCAGCTTAGCCGGGGAACTAGCTACGCAGTATTTT. Drawing the rest from reference TRBV7-6 and TRBJ2-3, the complete variable domain is GAGVSQSPRYKVTKRGQDVALRCDPISGHVSLYWYRQALGQGPEFLTYFNYEAQQDKSGLPNDRFSAERPEGSISTLTIQRTEQRDSAMYRCASSLAGELATQYFGPGTRLTVL.

In this sample, this clone turned up a few times. V is TRBV6-1 and J is TRBJ2-7; D might be TRBD1 (6 bases). V dropped 3 bases and J dropped 2 bases, with 14 bases sitting between them. Germline lookup yields CDR1 MNHNS and CDR2 SASEGT. This CDR3 spans 15 amino acids. The CDR3 loop is CASSDSGTGPYEQYF. In DNA, the CDR3 is TGTGCCAGCAGTGATAGTGGTACAGGGCCCTACGAGCAGTACTTC.

This chain links TRBV11-2 with TRBJ1-6; D gene uncertain. Between the trimmed V and J ends, which lost 5 bases and 4 bases, there was a span of 12 bases. The CDR3 has 15 residues. Germline values: CDR1 SGHAT, CDR2 FQNNGV. CDR3 sequence (DNA): TGTGCCAGCAGCGCCATGGCGGGATATAATTCACCCCTCCACTTT. Encoded protein: CASSAMAGYNSPLHF.

The V and J genes are TRBV7-3 and TRBJ2-1; D possibly corresponds to TRBD1 (6 bases). From germline, CDR1 is SGHTA and CDR2 FQGTGA. CDR3 length: 15 amino acids. Trimming took off 3 bases at V and 3 bases at J, with 12 bases between the two ends. The CDR3 loop is CASSLFQGLYNEQFF. The CDR3 nucleotides read TGTGCCAGCAGCTTGTTCCAGGGGCTCTACAATGAGCAGTTCTTC.

This chain links TRBV5-1 with TRBJ1-1; unclear D gene. Germline V gives CDR1 SGHRS, CDR2 YFSETQ. This CDR3 has 15 amino acids. Trimming left V 4 bases short and J 1 base short, with 14 bases between. The CDR3 nucleotides read TGCGCCAGCAGCGACTGGCTCGGAAAGAACACTGAAGCTTTCTTT. Protein sequence: CASSDWLGKNTEAFF.

The chain employs TRBV15 and TRBJ1-1, with a possible D match to TRBD1 (5 bases). The CDR3 is 12 residues long. Germline-derived CDR1 and CDR2 are LNHNV and YYDKDF (reference sequence). The V and J ends lost 5 bases and 5 bases respectively, with 9 bases between them. The CDR3 DNA follows: TGTGCCACCAGCCCCGGGGGGACTGAAGCTTTCTTT. It translates to CATSPGGTEAFF.

The rearrangement links TRBV7-3 to TRBJ2-2, with TRBD2 matching over 7 bases. V lost 5 bases, J lost 8 bases, and 11 bases stayed unmatched. Germline CDR1 and CDR2: SGHTA and FQGTGA. CDR3 size: 15 residues. CDR3: CASSPYRMGGGELFF. The CDR3 nucleotides are TGTGCCAGCAGCCCTTATCGGATGGGAGGGGGGGAGCTGTTTTTT.

The genes are TRBV7-8 and TRBJ1-4; TRBD1 aligns across 7 bases. The germline CDR1 and CDR2 sequences are SGHVS and FQNEAQ. V lost 4 bases and J lost 6; bases outside the gene matches: 5. The CDR3 totals 14 residues. CDR3 sequence: CASSSPTGDEKLFF. The CDR3 nucleotides read TGTGCCAGCAGCTCACCCACAGGGGATGAAAAACTGTTTTTT.

The DNA of the CDR3 is TGTGCCAGCAGTTTTCAGGGTAGGACCTACGAGCAGTACTTC. It yields the protein CASSFQGRTYEQYF. V and J are TRBV27 and TRBJ2-7, with D possibly TRBD1 on 5 matching bases. V gave up 3 bases and J gave up 2 bases, with 11 bases separating them. Germline-derived CDR1 and CDR2 are MNHEY and SMNVEV (reference sequence). The CDR3 is made up of 14 amino acids.

V is TRBV2 and J is TRBJ2-7; maybe TRBD2 (5 bases). V dropped 6 bases and J dropped 2 bases, with 11 bases sitting between them. The CDR3 is 13 residues long. CDR1 and CDR2 from the germline V gene are SNHLY and FYNNEI. CDR3 amino acids: CASRRTDPYEQYF. DNA of the CDR3: TGTGCCAGCAGAAGGACTGACCCCTACGAGCAGTACTTC.